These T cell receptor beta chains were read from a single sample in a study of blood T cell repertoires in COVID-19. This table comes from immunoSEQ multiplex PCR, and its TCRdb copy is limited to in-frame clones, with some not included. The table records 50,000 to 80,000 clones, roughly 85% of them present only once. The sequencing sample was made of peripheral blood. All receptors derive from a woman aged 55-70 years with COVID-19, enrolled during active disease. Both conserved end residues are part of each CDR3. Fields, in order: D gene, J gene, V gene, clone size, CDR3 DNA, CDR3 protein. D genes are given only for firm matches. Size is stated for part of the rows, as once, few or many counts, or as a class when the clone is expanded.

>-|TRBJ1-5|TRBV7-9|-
TGTGCCAGCAGCCCCACAGGGATTGACCAGCCCCAGCATTTT
CASSPTGIDQPQHF
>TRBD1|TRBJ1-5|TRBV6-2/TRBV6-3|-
TGTGCCAGCAGCACGGACAGGAAGGATCAGCCCCAGCATTTT
CASSTDRKDQPQHF
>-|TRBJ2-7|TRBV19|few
TGTGCCAGTTGGGGGCGCGAGCAGTACTTC
CASWGREQYF
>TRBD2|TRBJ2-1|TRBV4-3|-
TGCGCCAGCAGCCAAGACCTAGCGGGAGAGTACAATGAGCAGTTCTTC
CASSQDLAGEYNEQFF
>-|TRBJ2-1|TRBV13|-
TGTGCCAGCAGCCGGACACTCAGCTCCTACAATGAGCAGTTCTTC
CASSRTLSSYNEQFF
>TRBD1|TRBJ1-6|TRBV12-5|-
TGTGCTAGTGGCTTGGACAGGGGTGGTAGTTATTCACCCCTCCACTTT
CASGLDRGGSYSPLHF
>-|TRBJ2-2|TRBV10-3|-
TGTGCCATCGGGGGCTCAGGGACGACCGGGGAGCTGTTTTTT
CAIGGSGTTGELFF
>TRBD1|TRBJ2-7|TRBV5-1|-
TGCGCCAGCAGCTGGACAGGTGATGACGAGCAGTACTTC
CASSWTGDDEQYF
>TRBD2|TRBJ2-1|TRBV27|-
TGTGCCAGCAGCCGTCAACTAGCGGGTAACTACAATGAGCAGTTCTTC
CASSRQLAGNYNEQFF
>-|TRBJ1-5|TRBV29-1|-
TGCAGCGCCCGGTTCGGGGGTAGCAATCAGCCCCAGCATTTT
CSARFGGSNQPQHF
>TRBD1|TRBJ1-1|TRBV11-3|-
TGTGCCAGCAGCTCCGGGACAGGGTACATGAACACTGAAGCTTTCTTT
CASSSGTGYMNTEAFF
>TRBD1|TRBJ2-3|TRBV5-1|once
TGCGCCAGCAGCCTTGGAATGACAGGGACCGACACAGATACGCAGTATTTT
CASSLGMTGTDTDTQYF
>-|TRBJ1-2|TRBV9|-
TGTGCCAGCAGCGTAGACCCGACAGGAGACAACTATGGCTACACCTTC
CASSVDPTGDNYGYTF
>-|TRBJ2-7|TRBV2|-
TGTGCCAGCGAGGGGGAGTTAGACGAGCAGTACTTC
CASEGELDEQYF
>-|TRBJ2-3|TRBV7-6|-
TGTGCCAGCAGCTTCCCTAGGACTCCTAGCACAGATACGCAGTATTTT
CASSFPRTPSTDTQYF
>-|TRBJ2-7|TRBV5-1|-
TGCGCCAGCAGCCTTGAGGGGGCCTACGAGCAGTACTTC
CASSLEGAYEQYF
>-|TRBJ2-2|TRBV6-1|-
TGTGCCAGCAGTGAACAACAGCAACCGAACACCGGGGAGCTGTTTTTT
CASSEQQQPNTGELFF
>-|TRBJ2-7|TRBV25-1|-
TGTGCCAGCAGTGAATATGGGGGACTGAGCTACGAGCAGTACTTC
CASSEYGGLSYEQYF
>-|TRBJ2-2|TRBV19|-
TGTGCCAGTAGTCGCGGGGTGGTAAACACCGGGGAGCTGTTTTTT
CASSRGVVNTGELFF
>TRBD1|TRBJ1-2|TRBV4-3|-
TGCGCCAGCAGCCACACCGGGACAGGAGATGGCTACACCTTC
CASSHTGTGDGYTF
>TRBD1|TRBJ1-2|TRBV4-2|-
TGTGCCAGCAGCCAAGCGGGACAGGGTTGGGGCTACACCTTC
CASSQAGQGWGYTF
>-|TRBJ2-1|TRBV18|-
TGTGCCAGCTCAAGTATTAGCGGTAATGAGCAGTTCTTC
CASSSISGNEQFF
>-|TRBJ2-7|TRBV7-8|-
TGTGCCAGCAGCCCACAACACAGCTCCTACGAGCAGTACTTC
CASSPQHSSYEQYF
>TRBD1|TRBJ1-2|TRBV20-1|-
TGCAGTGCTAGTTGGCAGGGGGCATGGTATGGCTACACCTTC
CSASWQGAWYGYTF
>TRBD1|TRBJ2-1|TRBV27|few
TGTGCCAGCAGTTTGGGACAGGCACCCCAGAAGCAGTTCTTC
CASSLGQAPQKQFF
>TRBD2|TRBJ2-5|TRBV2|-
TGTGCCAGCAGTCGTGGCGCTAGCGGGGGAGGAGAGACCCAGTACTTC
CASSRGASGGGETQYF
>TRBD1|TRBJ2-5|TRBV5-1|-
TGCGCCAGCAGCTTCGGACAGGGCCAAGAGACCCAGTACTTC
CASSFGQGQETQYF
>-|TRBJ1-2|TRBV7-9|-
TGTGCCAGCAGCTTAGCCAGGGGAATTAACTATGGCTACACCTTC
CASSLARGINYGYTF
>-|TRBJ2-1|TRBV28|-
TGTGCCAGCAGTTCGTCCGGGATGTTCAATGAGCAGTTCTTC
CASSSSGMFNEQFF
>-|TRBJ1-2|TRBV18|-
TGTGCCAGCTCACCAATTTCTAACGCCGCGGATGGCTACACCTTC
CASSPISNAADGYTF
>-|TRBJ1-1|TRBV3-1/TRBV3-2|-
TGTGCCAGCAGCCAACTAGGGGTCACTGAAGCTTTCTTT
CASSQLGVTEAFF
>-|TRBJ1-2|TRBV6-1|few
TGTGCCAGCAGTGAGGATCGTTGGGAGGGCTACACCTTC
CASSEDRWEGYTF
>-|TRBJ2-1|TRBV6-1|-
TGTGCCAGCAGTGAACGCCCCCCAGTTTCTGAGCAGTTCTTC
CASSERPPVSEQFF
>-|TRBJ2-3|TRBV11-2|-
TGTGCCAGCAGCTTACCTTTTTCGGCGGGAACGGCAAATACGCAGTATTTT
CASSLPFSAGTANTQYF
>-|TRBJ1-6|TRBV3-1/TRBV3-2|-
TGTGCCAGCAGCCAACAAACAGATTCACCCCTCCACTTT
CASSQQTDSPLHF
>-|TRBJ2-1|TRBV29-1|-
TGCAGCGTTGAAGATCAGGCTGAGCAGTTCTTC
CSVEDQAEQFF